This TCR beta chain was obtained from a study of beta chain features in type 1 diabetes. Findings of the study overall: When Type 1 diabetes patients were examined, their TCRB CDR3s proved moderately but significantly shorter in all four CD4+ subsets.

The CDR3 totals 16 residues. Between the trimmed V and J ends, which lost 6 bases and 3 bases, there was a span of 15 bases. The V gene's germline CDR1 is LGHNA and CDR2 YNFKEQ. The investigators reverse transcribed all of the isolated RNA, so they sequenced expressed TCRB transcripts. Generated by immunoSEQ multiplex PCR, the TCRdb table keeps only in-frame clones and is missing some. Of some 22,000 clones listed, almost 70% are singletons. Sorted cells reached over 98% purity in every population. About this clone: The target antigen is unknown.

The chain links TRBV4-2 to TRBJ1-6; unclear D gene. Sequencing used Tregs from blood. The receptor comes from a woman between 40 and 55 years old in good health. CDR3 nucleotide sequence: TGTGCCAGCAGAGAACGAAGGAACAGCTATAATTCACCCCTCCACTTT. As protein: CASRERRNSYNSPLHF.